Given below is one TCR beta chain in context. The entry originates in a study of blood T cell repertoires in COVID-19. Overall study: Acute and convalescent COVID-19 samples came from the United States, Italy and Spain. The analysed material was cDNA or gDNA that came from T cells, B-cell-depleted T cells, or PBMCs.

Per the study methods: Estimated nucleated cell counts came from reference gene primer amplification. This table comes from immunoSEQ multiplex PCR, and its TCRdb copy is limited to in-frame clones, with some not included. D and trimming were read from the DNA, whereas the V and J calls and clone size are those reported in that table. Of around 100,000 clones listed, over 85% were seen once; the top ten hold 15% to 20%. This TCR came from a woman over 75 in a cohort sampled during active COVID-19. Specimen: peripheral blood.

This chain's CDR3 is CASSSRDRDYYGYTF. For the CDR3, the DNA is TGTGCCAGCAGCTCCCGGGACAGGGATTACTATGGCTACACCTTC. The V gene is TRBV6-5, the J gene TRBJ1-2; 9 bases are a match to TRBD1. Per the germline V gene, CDR1 is MNHEY and CDR2 is SVGAGI. The CDR3 sequence is 15 residues long. V was pared by 6 bases and J by 3 bases, with 8 bases of the junction left unmatched.